This T cell receptor beta chain was recovered during a study of technical replicates of blood from a few donors. Sequencing was performed with immunoSEQ multiplex PCR; in TCRdb, only in-frame clones are kept and a portion is missing. The data contain 45,000 to 65,000 clones, 94% of them singletons. This clone has a single count. The CDR3 extends over 15 amino acids. The V end was cut by 0 bases, the J end by 3 bases, with 12 bases between. Germline V gene sequence: CDR1 SGHNT, CDR2 YENEEA. The sample was T cells isolated from PBMCs. The J gene is TRBJ2-7, the V gene TRBV11-3, with D perhaps matching TRBD2 (7 bases). This receptor was identified in a human donor in good health. The CDR3 coding sequence is TGTGCCAGCAGCTTAGATAAGGGGGGGAACTACGAGCAGTACTTC. Its translation is CASSLDKGGNYEQYF.